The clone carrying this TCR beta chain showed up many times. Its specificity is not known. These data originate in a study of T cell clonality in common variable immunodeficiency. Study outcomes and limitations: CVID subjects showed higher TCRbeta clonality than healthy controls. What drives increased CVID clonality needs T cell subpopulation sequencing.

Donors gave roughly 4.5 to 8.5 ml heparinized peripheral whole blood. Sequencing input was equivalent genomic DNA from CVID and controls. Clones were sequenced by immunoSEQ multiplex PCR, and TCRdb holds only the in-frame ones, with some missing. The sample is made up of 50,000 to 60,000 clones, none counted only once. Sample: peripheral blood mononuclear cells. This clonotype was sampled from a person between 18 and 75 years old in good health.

CDR3 DNA, as far as it was read: TGTGCCAGCAGCACACAGGCTCTAGCCAAAAACATT. As protein: CASSTQALAKNI. The entire CDR3 protein is CASSTQALAKNIQYF. The chain recombines TRBV28 with TRBJ2-4; tentative D call: TRBD1 (5 bases). The read comes to an end 3 residues before the CDR3 does, leaving the germline J gene to fill in the end. The V end lost 6 bases, the J end lost 0 bases, and 12 bases lay between the germline ends. Germline lookup yields CDR1 MDHEN and CDR2 SYDVKM. The CDR3 consists of 15 residues.